The next 14 T cell receptor beta chains were all read from a single sample in a study of T cells in Graves' hyperthyroidism and ophthalmopathy. It was RNA transcripts that yielded the amplified TCR beta CDR3 regions. Carried out on the TCR CDR3, a first-round RT-PCR used the HTBI primer set. MiXCR, run by TCRdb on the multiplex PCR reads, gives a single entry per CDR3 protein. Among 500,000 to 550,000 distinct CDR3 sequences listed, 20% to 25% were seen once. The sequencing sample was made of blood. These receptors were taken from a young man with Graves' hyperthyroidism.

This clonotype came up many times. The chain is built from TRBV24-1 and TRBJ2-7; D not certain. The CDR3 covers 13 residues. V lost 3 bases and J lost 9, with 14 bases in between. Germline V gene data show CDR1 as KGHDR and CDR2 as SFDVKD. The CDR3 region is CATSDRREMGQYF. In DNA form, the CDR3 reads TGTGCCACCAGTGATAGGCGAGAGATGGGGCAGTACTTC.

The table lists this clonotype with many counts. This chain uses TRBV6-1 with TRBJ2-3, with 10 bases lining up with TRBD2. Trimming cost V 6 bases and J 6 bases; bases outside gene matches: 9. In germline, CDR1 is MNHNS, CDR2 SASEGT. The CDR3 has 15 amino acids. In DNA, the CDR3 is TGTGCCAGCAGCGTAACAGCGGGGGGGCCCGATACGCAGTATTTT. Translating gives CASSVTAGGPDTQYF.

The rearrangement joins TRBV6-1 to TRBJ2-7; 9 bases are a match to TRBD2. Germline-derived CDR1 and CDR2 are MNHNS and SASEGT. V trimming: 4 bases; J trimming: 3 bases; junction bases outside the gene matches: 4. The CDR3 is 14 residues long. CDR3 bases: TGTGCCAGCAGTGTTTTAGCGGGAGTCTACGAGCAGTACTTC. This gives the protein CASSVLAGVYEQYF.

At least ten counts were recorded for this clonotype. This chain connects TRBV6-1 to TRBJ1-1; no clear D gene. V dropped 3 bases and J dropped 8 bases, with 13 bases sitting between them. Germline V lookup: CDR1 MNHNS, CDR2 SASEGT. The CDR3 has 13 residues. CDR3 region: CASSDGWGREAFF. CDR3 nucleotides: TGTGCCAGCAGTGATGGGTGGGGTAGGGAAGCTTTCTTT.

The chain is built from TRBV6-1 and TRBJ2-7, with TRBD2 identical over 13 bases. The germline gives CDR1 MNHNS, CDR2 SASEGT. The CDR3 extends over 16 amino acids. V was clipped by 6 bases and J by 5 bases; unmatched bases: 10. This CDR3 is CASSTPGLAGVNEQYF. CDR3 DNA: TGTGCCAGCAGCACTCCCGGACTAGCGGGAGTCAACGAGCAGTACTTC.

This sequence joins TRBV12-3 or TRBV12-4 and TRBJ1-5, with D unresolved. The germline V and J ends were trimmed by 6 bases and 1 base, with 13 bases remaining between them. This CDR3 is built from 15 residues. CDR3 DNA: TGTGCCAGCAGGTCCCTGGGCGAGAGCAATCAGCCCCAGCATTTT. This sequence encodes CASRSLGESNQPQHF.

This clonotype was found many times. The CDR3 loop is CASSLRRLDMETQYF. The CDR3 coding sequence is TGTGCCAGCAGCTTACGGAGACTAGATATGGAGACCCAGTACTTC. The chain recombines TRBV7-8 with TRBJ2-5, with D possibly TRBD2 on 6 matching bases. The CDR3 length is 15 residues. V was trimmed by 2 bases and J by 5 bases, leaving 15 bases between them. Germline-derived CDR1 and CDR2 are SGHVS and FQNEAQ.

This clonotype was seen repeatedly, ten times or more. J is TRBJ1-1 and V is TRBV13; the D gene is possibly TRBD1 (5 bases). The germline V gene has CDR1 PRHDT and CDR2 FYEKMQ (reference sequence). This CDR3 is built from 15 residues. V was cut by 1 base and J by 8 bases, with 17 bases left in between. CDR3 residues: CASSLAIGGSSEAFF. The CDR3 region has the DNA TGTGCCAGCAGCTTAGCCATCGGGGGGTCGTCGGAAGCTTTCTTT.

Ten or more counts support this clonotype. CDR3 coding DNA: TGTGCCAGCAGTTGGGGCGGAACCTACGAGCAGTACTTC. Translating gives CASSWGGTYEQYF. The V call is TRBV6-5, the J call TRBJ2-7; the D gene is possibly TRBD1 (5 bases). The germline gives CDR1 MNHEY, CDR2 SVGAGI. This CDR3 contains 13 residues. V was shortened by 4 bases and J by 2 bases, with 9 bases between the two germline ends.

The sample holds many counts of this clonotype. This chain uses TRBV29-1 with TRBJ1-2; D not certain. Germline assignment: CDR1 SQVTM and CDR2 ANQGSEA. The CDR3 totals 11 residues. Trimming left V 1 base short and J 6 bases short, with 6 bases between. This CDR3 reads CSVEVPDGYTF. In DNA, the CDR3 is TGCAGCGTTGAAGTCCCGGATGGCTACACCTTC.

The sample holds many counts of this clonotype. The chain is built from TRBV2 and TRBJ1-1; no clear D. Germline loops: CDR1 SNHLY, CDR2 FYNNEI. Trimming took 6 bases from V and 2 from J, leaving 16 bases between them. This CDR3 comprises 15 residues. CDR3 DNA: TGTGCCAGCAGGTGGTACCTCTGGGGAAACACTGAAGCTTTCTTT. Its translation: CASRWYLWGNTEAFF. The entire variable domain, with the rest obtained from reference TRBV2 and TRBJ1-1, is as follows: EPEVTQTPSHQVTQMGQEVILRCVPISNHLYFYWYRQILGQKVEFLVSFYNNEISEKSEIFDDQFSVERPDGSNFTLKIRSTKLEDSAMYFCASRWYLWGNTEAFFGQGTRLTVV.

This clonotype was found many times. The chain recombines TRBV6-1 with TRBJ1-5; unclear D gene. The germline V and J ends were trimmed by 2 bases and 1 base, with 9 bases remaining between them. Germline CDR1 MNHNS, CDR2 SASEGT. The CDR3 runs 15 residues. CDR3 protein: CASSELPGSNQPQHF. CDR3 bases: TGTGCCAGCAGTGAACTTCCCGGGAGCAATCAGCCCCAGCATTTT.

This clonotype was counted ten times or more. This chain joins TRBV7-9 and TRBJ1-2; 7 nucleotides line up with TRBD1. Germline CDR1 SEHNR, CDR2 FQNEAQ (reference sequence). Losses at the gene ends were 4 bases for V and 4 bases for J; bases not matched to a gene: 3. This CDR3 is built from 13 residues. As DNA, the CDR3 is TGTGCCAGCAGCTCGACAGGGCTCTATGGCTACACCTTC. Its protein is CASSSTGLYGYTF.

This clonotype was recorded many times. This sequence joins TRBV20-1 and TRBJ1-1; possibly TRBD1 for D (6 bases). The germline gives CDR1 DFQATT, CDR2 SNEGSKA (reference sequence). This CDR3 region has 12 residues. Between the trimmed V and J ends, which lost 3 bases and 4 bases, there was a span of 9 bases. CDR3 sequence (DNA): TGCAGTGCTAGTTGGGGGGCCACTGAAGCTTTCTTT. Its translation is CSASWGATEAFF.